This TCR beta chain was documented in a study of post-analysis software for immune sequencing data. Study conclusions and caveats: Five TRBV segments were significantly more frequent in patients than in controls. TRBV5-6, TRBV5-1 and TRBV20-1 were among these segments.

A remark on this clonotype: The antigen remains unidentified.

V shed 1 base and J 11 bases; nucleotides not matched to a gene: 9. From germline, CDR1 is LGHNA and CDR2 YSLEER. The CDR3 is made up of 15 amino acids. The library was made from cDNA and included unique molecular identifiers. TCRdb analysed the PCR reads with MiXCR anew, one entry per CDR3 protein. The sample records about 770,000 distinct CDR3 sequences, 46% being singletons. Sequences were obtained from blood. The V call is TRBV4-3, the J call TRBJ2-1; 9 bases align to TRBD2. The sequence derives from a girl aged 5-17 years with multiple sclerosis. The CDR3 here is CASSQGASGEYKQFF. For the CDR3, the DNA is TGCGCCAGCAGCCAAGGGGCTAGCGGGGAATACAAGCAGTTCTTC.